This passage covers 31 T cell receptor beta chains from one sample sequenced in a study of blood T cell repertoires in COVID-19. Libraries were prepared by immunoSEQ multiplex PCR; TCRdb keeps only in-frame clonotypes and omits some of them. The sample lists 150,000 to 200,000 clones; roughly 80% were seen once. The sequenced sample consisted of peripheral blood. The receptor source for this set is a man in his 60s with active or convalescent COVID-19.

V and J are TRBV10-3 and TRBJ2-1; possible D gene TRBD1, 5 bases. The germline gives CDR1 ENHRY, CDR2 SYGVKD. V was cut by 9 bases and J by 6 bases, with 6 bases left in between. CDR3 size: 10 residues. DNA for the CDR3: TGTGCCATAGGGGTCAATGAGCAGTTCTTC. Translating it yields CAIGVNEQFF.

V usage is TRBV7-2 and J usage is TRBJ2-7; 9 nucleotides agree with TRBD2. Looked up from germline, CDR1 is SGHTA and CDR2 is FQGNSA. CDR3 length: 17 residues. V lost 5 bases to trimming and J lost 0 bases; unmatched junction nucleotides: 11. The DNA for the CDR3 is TGTGCCAGCAGCGCAACCTTAGCGGGGGCCAGCTCCTACGAGCAGTACTTC. Translating it yields CASSATLAGASSYEQYF.

The DNA for the CDR3 is TGTGCCAGCAGCCAAGTTCGTAGCGGACCTTCCTACGAGCAGTACTTC. It yields the protein CASSQVRSGPSYEQYF. The chain carries TRBV14 and TRBJ2-7; TRBD2 is a possible D gene (6 bases). V lost 1 base, J lost 1 base, and 14 bases lay in between. There are 16 residues in the CDR3. The V gene's germline CDR1 is SGHDN and CDR2 FVKESK.

This chain joins TRBV25-1 and TRBJ1-4; TRBD1 agrees at 7 bases. This CDR3 comprises 16 residues. V trimming: 3 bases; J trimming: 8 bases; junction bases outside the gene matches: 12. Germline CDR1 MGHDK, CDR2 SYGVNS. The CDR3 loop reads CASSDLRRGLGEKLFF. The CDR3 DNA follows: TGTGCCAGCAGTGACCTTAGGAGGGGGCTTGGGGAAAAACTGTTTTTT.

This sequence joins TRBV9 and TRBJ1-6; TRBD1 aligns across 9 bases. V shed 1 base, J shed 10 bases, and the junction held 3 bases outside the gene matches. CDR1 and CDR2 from the germline V gene are SGDLS and YYNGEE. The CDR3 length is 14 residues. CDR3 residues: CASSVTGGESPLHF. The CDR3 DNA follows: TGTGCCAGCAGCGTAACAGGGGGCGAGTCACCCCTCCACTTT.

The chain links TRBV10-3 to TRBJ1-2; D not certain. This CDR3 comprises 14 residues. Germline values: CDR1 ENHRY, CDR2 SYGVKD. Trimming shortened V by 0 bases and J by 3 bases, and 8 bases separated the two germline ends. CDR3 protein: CAISESGRDYGYTF. The CDR3 DNA sequence: TGTGCCATCAGTGAGTCCGGCCGGGACTATGGCTACACCTTC.

This clone has a single count. J is TRBJ2-5 and V is TRBV5-1; unclear D gene. Germline CDR1 SGHRS, CDR2 YFSETQ. Trimming cost V 0 bases and J 2 bases, with 17 bases left between them. This CDR3 is 17 amino acids long. The DNA for the CDR3 is TGCGCCAGCAGCTTGGGGTTGACGACACCTGATCAAGAGACCCAGTACTTC. It yields the protein CASSLGLTTPDQETQYF.

In its sample, this clone was seen a few times. The chain employs TRBV21-1 and TRBJ2-2; the DNA was not compared with TRBD1, the D call given in the table. TRBV21-1 is a known pseudogene. This CDR3 region has 16 residues. This chain's CDR3 is CASSKEGAGKTGELFF. DNA for the CDR3: TGTGCCAGCAGCAAAGAGGGGGCAGGGAAGACCGGGGAGCTGTTTTTT.

J is TRBJ1-5 and V is TRBV11-2, with D hard to call. The CDR3 runs 14 residues. Germline V lookup: CDR1 SGHAT, CDR2 FQNNGV. Trimming removed 0 bases at V and 10 bases at J, with 13 bases between. The CDR3, as DNA: TGTGCCAGCAGCTTAGATTTCCGAGCCCATCCCCAGCATTTT. Translating gives CASSLDFRAHPQHF.

The chain employs TRBV7-9 and TRBJ1-1; D might be TRBD1 (5 bases). V shed 5 bases and J shed 0 bases, with 10 bases lying between them. Germline CDR1 reads SEHNR; CDR2 reads FQNEAQ (reference sequence). The CDR3 spans 14 residues. CDR3 amino acids: CASSIRALNTEAFF. The CDR3 nucleotides read TGTGCCAGCAGCATCAGGGCTTTGAACACTGAAGCTTTCTTT.

The genes are TRBV6-5 and TRBJ1-2; the match to TRBD1 covers 8 bases. Trimming cost V 8 bases and J 1 base; bases outside gene matches: 0. CDR3 size: 12 residues. Germline CDR1 and CDR2: MNHEY and SVGAGI. The CDR3 here is CASDRGNYGYTF. In nucleotides, the CDR3 is TGTGCCAGCGACAGGGGTAACTATGGCTACACCTTC.

This sequence joins TRBV4-1 and TRBJ1-4; D uncertain. Germline-derived CDR1 and CDR2 are MGHRA and YSYEKL. Trimming stripped 1 base from V and 8 bases from J, with 11 bases between. The CDR3 consists of 14 residues. The CDR3 DNA is TGCGCCAGCAGCCAAGTCCGCCCGGGGGAAAAACTGTTTTTT. Translating it yields CASSQVRPGEKLFF.

The genes are TRBV12-3 or TRBV12-4 and TRBJ2-7, with TRBD1 matching 7 bases. The CDR3 loop spans 13 amino acids. The junction had 8 bases not matched to a gene; V was cut back by 6 bases and J by 6 bases. The CDR3 coding sequence is TGTGCCAGCAGCCGGGACAGAACGAGCGAGCAGTACTTC. As protein: CASSRDRTSEQYF.

This chain links TRBV9 with TRBJ1-2, with 11 nucleotides matching TRBD1. Trimming cost V 4 bases and J 10 bases; bases outside gene matches: 9. This CDR3 has 14 amino acids. Germline lookup yields CDR1 SGDLS and CDR2 YYNGEE. CDR3 sequence: CASSLGQGEGSYTF. CDR3 nucleotide sequence: TGTGCCAGCAGCCTGGGACAGGGGGAGGGATCCTACACCTTC.

CDR3 amino acids: CASSLGTSGRVAKNIQYF. CDR3 DNA: TGTGCCAGCAGCTTAGGGACTAGCGGGAGGGTAGCCAAAAACATTCAGTACTTC. The J gene is TRBJ2-4, the V gene TRBV7-2; TRBD2 matches at 15 bases. V lost 1 base to trimming and J lost 0 bases; unmatched junction nucleotides: 1. CDR1 SGHTA and CDR2 FQGNSA come from the germline V gene. The CDR3 extends over 18 amino acids. Variable domain in full (rest from reference TRBV7-2 and TRBJ2-4): GAGVSQSPSNKVTEKGKDVELRCDPISGHTALYWYRQSLGQGLEFLIYFQGNSAPDKSGLPSDRFSAERTGGSVSTLTIQRTQQEDSAVYLCASSLGTSGRVAKNIQYFGAGTRLSVL.

The rearrangement joins TRBV7-9 to TRBJ1-2; D gene unclear. Trimming took off 5 bases at V and 9 bases at J, with 28 bases between the two ends. From germline, CDR1 is SEHNR and CDR2 FQNEAQ (reference sequence). The CDR3 extends over 17 amino acids. CDR3 nucleotide sequence: TGTGCCAGCAGCCCGGGCGAGAGAGGGAATTCCCTCTTGCGCTACACCTTC. It is translated as CASSPGERGNSLLRYTF. Using reference TRBV7-9 and TRBJ1-2 for the parts outside the CDR3, the full variable domain is DTGVSQNPRHKITKRGQNVTFRCDPISEHNRLYWYRQTLGQGPEFLTYFQNEAQLEKSRLLSDRFSAERPKGSFSTLEIQRTEQGDSAMYLCASSPGERGNSLLRYTFGSGTRLTVV.

The V and J genes are TRBV5-6 and TRBJ1-2; D is uncertain. Germline CDR1 is SGHDT and CDR2 is YYEEEE. This CDR3 contains 13 residues. The germline V and J ends were trimmed by 3 bases and 4 bases, with 10 bases remaining between them. The CDR3 spells CASSYAGSYGYTF. CDR3 nucleotide sequence: TGTGCCAGCAGCTATGCCGGGAGCTATGGCTACACCTTC.

V usage is TRBV11-2 and J usage is TRBJ2-7, with 7 bases lining up with TRBD2. V lost 3 bases, J lost 4 bases, and 9 bases stayed unmatched. This CDR3 contains 15 residues. The germline gives CDR1 SGHAT, CDR2 FQNNGV. Here the CDR3 DNA reads TGTGCCAGCAGCTTGGGCGGACTAGTGGGGTACGAGCAGTACTTC. Protein sequence: CASSLGGLVGYEQYF.

This clone was counted only a few times. This chain uses TRBV10-1 with TRBJ2-4; D call uncertain. CDR3 length: 14 residues. Trimming stripped 5 bases from V and 0 bases from J, with 8 bases between. Looked up from germline, CDR1 is WNHNN and CDR2 is SYGVQD (reference sequence). CDR3 residues: CASSYCLAKNIQYF. The CDR3 bases are TGCGCCAGCAGTTACTGCCTAGCCAAAAACATTCAGTACTTC.

Note on this clone: Other DNA variants within this sample encode the same CDR3. This chain links TRBV11-3 with TRBJ2-1; the match to TRBD1 covers 7 bases. V dropped 1 base and J dropped 4; count of bases not matched to a gene: 4. Germline loops: CDR1 SGHNT, CDR2 YENEEA. The CDR3 loop spans 15 amino acids. CDR3 residues: CASSLGRQGYNEQFF. DNA of the CDR3: TGTGCCAGCAGCTTAGGGAGACAGGGATACAATGAGCAGTTCTTC.

The genes are TRBV6-6 and TRBJ2-3, with 14 nucleotides matching TRBD2. The CDR3 sequence is 21 residues long. With 5 bases clipped from V and 5 bases from J, the junction kept 21 bases outside the gene matches. Germline-derived CDR1 and CDR2 are MNHNY and SVGAGI (reference sequence). Written as DNA, the CDR3 is TGTGCCAGCAGTCCGACCAGGGCGAGGAGGACTAGCGGGAGGAGGGGAGATACGCAGTATTTT. The encoded protein is CASSPTRARRTSGRRGDTQYF.

CDR3 protein: CASSSPPGQPYTEAFF. CDR3 DNA sequence: TGTGCCAGCAGTTCCCCCCCGGGACAGCCGTACACTGAAGCTTTCTTT. The rearrangement links TRBV6-2 or TRBV6-3 to TRBJ1-1, with 7 nucleotides matching TRBD1. Trimming cost V 4 bases and J 3 bases; bases outside gene matches: 11. The CDR3 runs 16 residues. In germline, CDR1 is MNHEY, CDR2 SVGEGT.

The chain recombines TRBV4-1 with TRBJ1-1, with a weak D call TRBD1 (6 bases). Germline V CDR1 and CDR2: MGHRA, YSYEKL. The ends were cut back, 1 base at V and 7 bases at J, with 16 bases in the middle. The CDR3 consists of 15 residues. The CDR3: CASSQVFGQYGEAFF. CDR3 coding DNA: TGCGCCAGCAGCCAAGTTTTTGGACAGTACGGTGAAGCTTTCTTT.

This clone was picked up many times. The chain carries TRBV9 and TRBJ1-2; possibly TRBD1 for D (5 bases). V lost 0 bases, J lost 6 bases, and 12 bases lay in between. Per the germline V gene, CDR1 is SGDLS and CDR2 is YYNGEE. This CDR3 has 14 amino acids. In DNA, the CDR3 is TGTGCCAGCAGCGTAGCAAGAGGGGAGGATGGCTACACCTTC. It yields the protein CASSVARGEDGYTF. Complete variable domain (other parts from reference TRBV9 and TRBJ1-2): DSGVTQTPKHLITATGQRVTLRCSPRSGDLSVYWYQQSLDQGLQFLIQYYNGEERAKGNILERFSAQQFPDLHSELNLSSLELGDSALYFCASSVARGEDGYTFGSGTRLTVV.

The V and J genes are TRBV2 and TRBJ2-7, with TRBD2 as a possible D gene (5 bases). The germline CDR1 and CDR2 sequences are SNHLY and FYNNEI. The CDR3 totals 14 residues. V lost 7 bases to trimming and J lost 5 bases, with 18 bases between them. DNA for the CDR3: TGTGCCAGCAACGATCTGGAGGTTGACGACGAGCAGTACTTC. Amino acids: CASNDLEVDDEQYF.

The chain joins TRBV9 to TRBJ2-5; tentatively, D is TRBD2 (6 bases). Trimming stripped 3 bases from V and 0 bases from J, with 12 bases between. Germline CDR1 SGDLS, CDR2 YYNGEE. The CDR3 runs 15 residues. CDR3 protein: CASSGEAGHQETQYF. The CDR3 DNA reads TGTGCCAGCAGCGGGGAAGCGGGTCACCAAGAGACCCAGTACTTC.

This chain joins TRBV4-3 and TRBJ2-3; the match to TRBD2 covers 8 bases. This CDR3 has 15 residues. The germline V gene encodes CDR1 LGHNA and CDR2 YSLEER. V dropped 0 bases and J dropped 7; count of bases not matched to a gene: 6. CDR3 protein: CASSQEREGMYTQYF. CDR3 sequence (DNA): TGCGCCAGCAGCCAAGAACGGGAGGGGATGTATACGCAGTATTTT.

The gene calls are TRBV7-9 and TRBJ2-6; 8 bases line up with TRBD1. With 5 bases clipped from V and 1 base from J, the junction kept 10 bases outside the gene matches. The CDR3 consists of 18 residues. Per germline, CDR1 SEHNR and CDR2 FQNEAQ (reference sequence). The CDR3 DNA is TGTGCCAGCAGCCCACACCTCAGGGGGCAATCTGGGGCCAACGTCCTGACTTTC. Protein sequence: CASSPHLRGQSGANVLTF. The full variable domain, its missing parts supplied by reference TRBV7-9 and TRBJ2-6, is DTGVSQNPRHKITKRGQNVTFRCDPISEHNRLYWYRQTLGQGPEFLTYFQNEAQLEKSRLLSDRFSAERPKGSFSTLEIQRTEQGDSAMYLCASSPHLRGQSGANVLTFGAGSRLTVL.

The chain carries TRBV28 and TRBJ1-2; 10 positions agree with TRBD1. This CDR3 has 15 residues. After removal of 10 bases from V and 7 bases from J, the junction contained 15 bases not matched to a gene. Germline V gene lookup returns CDR1 MDHEN and CDR2 SYDVKM. The CDR3 loop reads CAIPRTGGTFSGYTF. CDR3 nucleotide sequence: TGTGCCATTCCTAGGACAGGGGGTACATTTAGTGGCTACACCTTC.

This clone was counted only a few times. The V gene is TRBV19, the J gene TRBJ1-1; TRBD1 matches 7 bases. The V gene end was trimmed by 3 bases and the J gene end by 5 bases; junction bases not matched to a gene: 9. The CDR3 loop spans 15 amino acids. CDR1 LNHDA and CDR2 SQIVND come from the germline V gene (reference sequence). The DNA of the CDR3 is TGTGCCAGTAGTATGACAGGGTATAGGGAGACTGAAGCTTTCTTT. As protein: CASSMTGYRETEAFF.

This clone was found a few times. The chain employs TRBV7-2 and TRBJ2-1; D may be TRBD2 (5 bases). V dropped 0 bases and J dropped 5 bases, with 11 bases sitting between them. This CDR3 region has 15 residues. Germline-derived CDR1 and CDR2 are SGHTA and FQGNSA. The CDR3 loop reads CASSLAAGLNNEQFF. In DNA, the CDR3 is TGTGCCAGCAGCTTAGCGGCTGGACTTAACAATGAGCAGTTCTTC. The full variable domain, completed using reference TRBV7-2 and TRBJ2-1, is GAGVSQSPSNKVTEKGKDVELRCDPISGHTALYWYRQSLGQGLEFLIYFQGNSAPDKSGLPSDRFSAERTGGSVSTLTIQRTQQEDSAVYLCASSLAAGLNNEQFFGPGTRLTVL.